A selection of T cell receptor beta chains follows, all from one sample in a study of OX40 agonist ivuxolimab in advanced cancers. Using immunoSEQ multiplex PCR, the repertoire was profiled, and TCRdb retains in-frame clones only, with some absent. The sample lists about 100,000 clones, 75% to 95% occurring once. The sequencing used CD4+ or CD8+ T cells sorted from blood, collected in a trial of the OX40 agonist ivuxolimab. The receptors derive from an adult with an advanced solid tumor such as melanoma, head and neck, liver or kidney cancer. Each CDR3 is given with its conserved first and last residue. D genes are given only for firm matches. Some rows mark clone size as missing; the rest say once, few, many or name a class of expanded clone.

NA	TRBV30	NA	TRBJ2-7	CAWKGAAYEQYF	TGTGCCTGGAAGGGAGCTGCTTACGAGCAGTACTTC
TRBD1	TRBV19	NA	TRBJ1-1	CASIGTGDVTEAFF	TGTGCCAGTATAGGGACAGGCGACGTCACTGAAGCTTTCTTT
NA	TRBV28	NA	TRBJ1-2	CASSPIPNTNYGYTF	TGTGCCAGCAGTCCTATCCCAAATACTAACTATGGCTACACCTTC
TRBD1	TRBV7-2	NA	TRBJ1-2	CASSPQTGRVGGYTF	TGTGCCAGCAGCCCGCAGACAGGGAGGGTTGGTGGCTACACCTTC
TRBD2	TRBV5-1	NA	TRBJ2-3	CASAISPSGSSTDTQYF	TGCGCCAGCGCCATTAGCCCTAGCGGGTCTAGCACAGATACGCAGTATTTT
NA	TRBV27	NA	TRBJ2-3	CASSLGQFDTQYF	TGTGCCAGCAGTTTAGGACAATTTGATACGCAGTATTTT
NA	TRBV27	NA	TRBJ1-2	CASSSYRDSAVNYGYTF	TGTGCCAGCAGTTCGTACCGGGACTCCGCAGTAAACTATGGCTACACCTTC
NA	TRBV7-9	NA	TRBJ2-3	CASSLVDSTDTQYF	TGTGCCAGCAGCTTAGTAGATTCCACAGATACGCAGTATTTT
NA	TRBV5-4	NA	TRBJ2-1	CASSQTASSYNEQFF	TGTGCCAGCAGTCAAACTGCTAGCTCCTACAATGAGCAGTTCTTC
TRBD2	TRBV28	NA	TRBJ2-3	CASILAGGRGTQYF	TGTGCCAGCATACTAGCGGGAGGAAGAGGTACGCAGTATTTT
NA	TRBV18	NA	TRBJ1-2	CASSKDSLGYTF	TGTGCCAGCTCAAAAGACAGTCTTGGCTACACCTTC
NA	TRBV7-2	few	TRBJ2-7	CASSFSYEQYF	TGTGCCAGCAGCTTTTCCTACGAGCAGTACTTC
NA	TRBV28	once	TRBJ1-5	CASSSPGDSNQPQHF	TGTGCCAGCAGTTCGCCTGGGGACAGCAATCAGCCCCAGCATTTT
TRBD2	TRBV5-6	NA	TRBJ2-1	CASSLGLAGGRGYNEQFF	TGTGCCAGCAGCTTGGGTCTAGCGGGAGGGCGAGGCTACAATGAGCAGTTCTTC
NA	TRBV19	NA	TRBJ1-2	CASSLAGGTNYGYTF	TGTGCCAGTAGTCTAGCGGGCGGGACTAACTATGGCTACACCTTC
NA	TRBV5-1	NA	TRBJ2-3	CASSRTRTDTQYF	TGCGCCAGCAGCCGGACCCGAACAGATACGCAGTATTTT
NA	TRBV15	NA	TRBJ1-1	CATSRGHMNTEAFF	TGTGCCACCAGCAGAGGACATATGAACACTGAAGCTTTCTTT
TRBD1	TRBV9	NA	TRBJ2-3	CASSTRTGGDTQYF	TGTGCCAGCAGCACGCGGACAGGAGGAGATACGCAGTATTTT
NA	TRBV19	NA	TRBJ1-1	CASQAANTEAFF	TGTGCCAGCCAGGCCGCGAACACTGAAGCTTTCTTT
NA	TRBV5-1	once	TRBJ2-3	CASSLDPTAITDTQYF	TGCGCCAGCAGCTTGGATCCGACGGCGATCACAGATACGCAGTATTTT
NA	TRBV4-1	NA	TRBJ2-7	CASSQVHTTYAQQYF	TGCGCCAGCAGCCAAGTTCATACTACCTACGCCCAGCAGTACTTC
TRBD1	TRBV7-8	few	TRBJ1-3	CASSLTQGYAGNTIYF	TGTGCCAGCAGCTTAACACAGGGGTATGCTGGAAACACCATATATTTT
NA	TRBV7-2	NA	TRBJ2-7	CASSLAGVYYEQYF	TGTGCCAGCAGCTTAGCGGGAGTTTACTACGAGCAGTACTTC
NA	TRBV27	NA	TRBJ2-7	CASSPFTASTYEQYF	TGTGCCAGCAGCCCCTTTACCGCCTCTACCTACGAGCAGTACTTC
NA	TRBV28	NA	TRBJ2-3	CASSLAGIDTQYF	TGTGCCAGCAGTCTTGCAGGGATTGATACGCAGTATTTT
TRBD1	TRBV6-6	NA	TRBJ2-2	CASRRQGTAGELFF	TGTGCCAGCAGACGACAGGGAACGGCCGGGGAGCTGTTTTTT
NA	TRBV4-1	once	TRBJ1-4	CASSQNPTGYNEKLFF	TGCGCCAGCAGCCAAAACCCGACGGGATATAATGAAAAACTGTTTTTT
NA	TRBV11-2	once	TRBJ2-7	CASSLGGTQGFGQYF	TGTGCCAGCAGCTTAGGGGGGACCCAGGGATTCGGGCAGTACTTC
NA	TRBV2	NA	TRBJ1-5	CASTRSLDNQPQHF	TGTGCCAGCACTCGGAGTTTGGACAATCAGCCCCAGCATTTT
NA	TRBV30	NA	TRBJ2-6	CAWSRGGKGAGANVLTF	TGTGCCTGGAGCCGAGGGGGAAAGGGCGCTGGGGCCAACGTCCTGACTTTC
NA	TRBV6-6	NA	TRBJ1-1	CASSLRTGNTEAFF	TGTGCCAGCAGTCTTCGGACTGGTAACACTGAAGCTTTCTTT
NA	TRBV6-5	NA	TRBJ1-2	CASSYSKGTNYGYTF	TGTGCCAGCAGTTACTCGAAGGGTACTAACTATGGCTACACCTTC
NA	TRBV6-5	once	TRBJ1-1	CASSPPGTLTFF	TGTGCCAGCAGTCCCCCGGGTACTTTAACTTTCTTT
NA	TRBV18	NA	TRBJ1-2	CASSLGNGYTF	TGTGCCAGCTCACTTGGGAATGGCTACACCTTC
NA	TRBV5-8	once	TRBJ2-3	CASSPDPGELQYF	TGTGCCAGCAGCCCCGACCCGGGGGAGTTGCAGTATTTT
TRBD1	TRBV11-3	NA	TRBJ1-2	CASSQEQTGVYGYTF	TGTGCCAGCAGCCAAGAACAGACAGGGGTCTATGGCTACACCTTC
TRBD2	TRBV7-9	NA	TRBJ2-2	CASSFLGSASGAGELFF	TGTGCCAGCAGCTTTTTAGGATCGGCTAGCGGAGCCGGGGAGCTGTTTTTT
NA	TRBV11-2	NA	TRBJ2-7	CASSLVGTPSYEQYF	TGTGCCAGCAGCTTAGTGGGGACACCCTCCTACGAGCAGTACTTC
TRBD2	TRBV2	NA	TRBJ2-1	CASSERLAGTREQFF	TGTGCCAGCAGTGAAAGGCTAGCGGGAACCCGTGAGCAGTTCTTC
NA	TRBV6-1	NA	TRBJ2-2	CASSERGHNGELFF	TGTGCCAGCAGTGAAAGGGGACATAACGGGGAGCTGTTTTTT
NA	TRBV10-3	NA	TRBJ2-7	CAISESAYSYEQYF	TGTGCCATCAGTGAGTCAGCCTACTCCTACGAGCAGTACTTC
TRBD2	TRBV7-9	NA	TRBJ2-7	CASSRTRSRDEQYF	TGTGCCAGCAGCCGGACTAGGTCTCGGGACGAGCAGTACTTC
TRBD1	TRBV18	NA	TRBJ1-6	CASSPPDRGNSPLHF	TGTGCCAGCTCACCACCCGACAGGGGAAATTCACCCCTCCACTTT
NA	TRBV30	NA	TRBJ2-1	CAWSQGSSYNEQFF	TGTGCCTGGAGTCAGGGGAGCTCCTACAATGAGCAGTTCTTC
TRBD2	TRBV5-1	once	TRBJ2-3	CASSRLAGSGDTQYF	TGCGCCAGCAGCCGACTAGCGGGATCGGGAGATACGCAGTATTTT
TRBD2	TRBV28	NA	TRBJ2-5	CASSTGTSGERETQYF	TGTGCCAGCAGCACCGGGACTAGCGGGGAAAGAGAGACCCAGTACTTC
NA	TRBV29-1	NA	TRBJ2-1	CSVEPHIRAGQFF	TGCAGCGTTGAACCCCATATCCGGGCCGGTCAGTTCTTC
NA	TRBV10-1	NA	TRBJ2-7	CASSDYPAAEQYF	TGCGCCAGCAGTGACTACCCCGCTGCCGAGCAGTACTTC
TRBD2	TRBV28	NA	TRBJ2-7	CASRRTSGTYEQYF	TGTGCCAGCAGGAGGACTAGCGGGACCTACGAGCAGTACTTC
NA	TRBV11-2	NA	TRBJ2-2	CASSSYLARSTGELFF	TGTGCCAGCAGCTCATACCTAGCCAGGAGCACCGGGGAGCTGTTTTTT
TRBD2	TRBV28	NA	TRBJ2-3	CASSPFSGSKTDTQYF	TGTGCCAGCAGTCCCTTTAGCGGGAGTAAGACAGATACGCAGTATTTT
NA	TRBV7-2	NA	TRBJ1-5	CASSQGHASNQPQHF	TGTGCCAGCAGCCAAGGGCACGCCAGCAATCAGCCCCAGCATTTT
TRBD2	TRBV19	NA	TRBJ2-7	CASSIALAGAHEQYF	TGTGCCAGTAGTATAGCTCTAGCGGGAGCCCACGAGCAGTACTTC
NA	TRBV2	NA	TRBJ2-7	CASSVLSLYEQYF	TGTGCCAGCAGTGTGTTATCCTTGTACGAGCAGTACTTC
TRBD1	TRBV18	NA	TRBJ2-1	CASSLEGQAEQFF	TGTGCCAGCTCATTAGAAGGACAGGCTGAGCAGTTCTTC
TRBD2	TRBV6-6	NA	TRBJ2-3	CASSSPREGWTDTQYF	TGTGCCAGCAGTTCCCCGCGGGAGGGTTGGACAGATACGCAGTATTTT
TRBD1	TRBV18	NA	TRBJ2-7	CASSEMTGAAYEQYF	TGTGCCAGCTCAGAAATGACAGGGGCCGCCTACGAGCAGTACTTC
NA	TRBV20-1	NA	TRBJ1-1	CSAMGPGEAFF	TGCAGTGCTATGGGACCGGGTGAAGCTTTCTTT
NA	TRBV13	NA	TRBJ2-7	CASSLRGQYGLAPDEQYF	TGTGCCAGCAGCTTAAGGGGTCAATATGGTCTGGCCCCCGACGAGCAGTACTTC